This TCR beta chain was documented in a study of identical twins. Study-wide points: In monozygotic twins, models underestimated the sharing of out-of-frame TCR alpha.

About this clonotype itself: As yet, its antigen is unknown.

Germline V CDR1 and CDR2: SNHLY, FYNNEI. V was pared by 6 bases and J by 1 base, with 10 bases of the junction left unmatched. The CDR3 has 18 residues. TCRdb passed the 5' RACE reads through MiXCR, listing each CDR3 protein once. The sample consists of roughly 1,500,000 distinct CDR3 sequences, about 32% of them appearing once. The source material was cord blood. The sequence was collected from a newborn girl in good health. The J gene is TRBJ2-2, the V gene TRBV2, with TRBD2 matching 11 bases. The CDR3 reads CASSLDTSGGMNTGELFF. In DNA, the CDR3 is TGTGCCAGCAGCCTAGATACTAGCGGGGGTATGAACACCGGGGAGCTGTTTTTT.